This T cell receptor beta chain was sequenced in a study of shared clonotypes between healthy human individuals. Study conclusions and caveats: There were few donors, and this limited the genetic and exposure-history diversity represented.

Germline loops: CDR1 ENHRY, CDR2 SYGVKD. Losses at the gene ends were 5 bases for V and 4 bases for J; bases not matched to a gene: 2. CDR3 length equals 14 residues. As to this clone: Its target is unknown.

Measured with immunoSEQ multiplex PCR; TCRdb has only the in-frame clones, and not every one. The sample has about 2 million clones; 85% to 95% are singletons. The chain has TRBV10-3 and TRBJ2-1; 10 bases line up with TRBD2. The sample taken for sequencing was naive CD4+ T cells sorted from blood. As to subset: CD45RA+ positively selected. The origin of this receptor is a man younger than 35 in good health. CDR3 loop: CAISPSGGYNEQFF. In DNA form, the CDR3 reads TGTGCCATCAGTCCTAGCGGGGGATACAATGAGCAGTTCTTC.